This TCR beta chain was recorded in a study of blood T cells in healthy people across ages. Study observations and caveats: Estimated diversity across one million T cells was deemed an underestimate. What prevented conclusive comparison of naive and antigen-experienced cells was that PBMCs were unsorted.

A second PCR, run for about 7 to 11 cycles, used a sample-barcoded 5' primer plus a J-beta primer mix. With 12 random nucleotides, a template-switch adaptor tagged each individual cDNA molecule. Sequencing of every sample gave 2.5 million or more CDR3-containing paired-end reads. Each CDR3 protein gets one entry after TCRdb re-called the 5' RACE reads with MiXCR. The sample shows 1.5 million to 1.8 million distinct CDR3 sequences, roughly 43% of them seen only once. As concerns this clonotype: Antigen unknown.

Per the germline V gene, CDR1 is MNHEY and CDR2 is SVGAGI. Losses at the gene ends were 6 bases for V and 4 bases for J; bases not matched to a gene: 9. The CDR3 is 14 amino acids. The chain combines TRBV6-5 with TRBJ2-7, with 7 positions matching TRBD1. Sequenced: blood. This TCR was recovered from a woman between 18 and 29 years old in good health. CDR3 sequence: CASSADRVRYEQYF. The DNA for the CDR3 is TGTGCCAGCAGCGCCGACAGGGTAAGGTACGAGCAGTACTTC.